This TCR beta chain was observed in a study of shared clonotypes between healthy human individuals. This CDR3 contains 13 residues. V lost 2 bases and J lost 6, with 10 bases in between. The V gene's germline CDR1 is SGHVS and CDR2 FQNEAQ. The data were produced by immunoSEQ multiplex PCR, yet TCRdb's version contains in-frame clones alone and is incomplete. The sample yields about 980,000 clones, over 75% seen once. V gene TRBV7-8 combines with J gene TRBJ1-2, with a tentative D call TRBD1 (5 bases). The TCR comes from a man in his late teens or twenties in good health. Sequenced sample: memory CD4+ T cells sorted from blood. Subset of the sample: CD45RA-negative fraction. The CDR3 DNA reads TGTGCCAGCAGCTTAACCAGGGAAAATGGCTACACCTTC. Protein product: CASSLTRENGYTF.